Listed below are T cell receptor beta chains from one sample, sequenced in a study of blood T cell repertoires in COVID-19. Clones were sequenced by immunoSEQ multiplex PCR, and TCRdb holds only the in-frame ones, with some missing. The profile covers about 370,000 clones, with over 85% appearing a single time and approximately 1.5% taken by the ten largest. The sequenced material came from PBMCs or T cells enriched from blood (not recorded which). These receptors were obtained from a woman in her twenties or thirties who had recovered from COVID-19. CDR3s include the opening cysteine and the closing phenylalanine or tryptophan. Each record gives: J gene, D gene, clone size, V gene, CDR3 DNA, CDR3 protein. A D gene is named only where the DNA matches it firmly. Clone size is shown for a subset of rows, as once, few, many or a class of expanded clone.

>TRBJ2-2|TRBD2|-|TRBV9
TGTGCCAGCAGCGCCCAGAAGACTAGCGGGGGGGTTACCGGGGAGCTGTTTTTT
CASSAQKTSGGVTGELFF
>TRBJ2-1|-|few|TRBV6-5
TGTGCCAGCAAAGGAGGGAAATCCTACAATGAGCAGTTCTTC
CASKGGKSYNEQFF
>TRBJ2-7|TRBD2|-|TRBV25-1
TGTGCCACCCAGCGGGGACTATCCTACGAGCAGTACTTC
CATQRGLSYEQYF
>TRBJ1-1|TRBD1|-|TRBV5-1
TGCGCCAGCAGCTTGTTTTCAGGGGGCTCTGAAGCTTTCTTT
CASSLFSGGSEAFF
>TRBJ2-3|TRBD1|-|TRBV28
TGTGCCAGCAGTTCCGACAGGGTGGGTGCAGATACGCAGTATTTT
CASSSDRVGADTQYF
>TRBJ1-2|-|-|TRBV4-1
TGCGCCAGCAGCCAAGTGGGAGTGCGGTCCTATGGCTACACCTTC
CASSQVGVRSYGYTF
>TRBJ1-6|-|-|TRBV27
TGTGCCAGCAGGAGGATTGTGGGAGGGGCTTACAATTCACCCCTCCACTTT
CASRRIVGGAYNSPLHF
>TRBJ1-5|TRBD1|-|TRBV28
TGTGCCAGCAGTTTTTTGACAGGGCCCCTGGTGGGGCCCCAGCATTTT
CASSFLTGPLVGPQHF
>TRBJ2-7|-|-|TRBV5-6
TGTGCCAGCAGCCGCGGTGGACAATCGGGCCTATACGAGCAGTACTTC
CASSRGGQSGLYEQYF
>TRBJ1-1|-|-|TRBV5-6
TGTGCCAGCAGCGCAGTTGACAGATCGAACACTGAAGCTTTCTTT
CASSAVDRSNTEAFF
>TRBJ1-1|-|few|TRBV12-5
TGTGCTAGTGGTCAGGGCCCAGGCACTGAAGCTTTCTTT
CASGQGPGTEAFF
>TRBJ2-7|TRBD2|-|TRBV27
TGTGCCAGAGTTGGAGCGGGGGTTCCACCTACGCAGCAGTACTTC
CARVGAGVPPTQQYF
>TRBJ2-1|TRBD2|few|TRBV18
TGTGCCAGCTCACCAAAGACCGGGACTAGCGGGACGGGTGAGCAGTTCTTC
CASSPKTGTSGTGEQFF
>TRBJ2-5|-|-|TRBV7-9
TGTGCCAGCAGCTTCTTCCGGGACACCCTAGAGACCCAGTACTTC
CASSFFRDTLETQYF
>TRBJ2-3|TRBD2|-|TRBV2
TGTGCCAGGAGGACTAGCGGGACGACTACCGGGGATACGCAGTATTTT
CARRTSGTTTGDTQYF
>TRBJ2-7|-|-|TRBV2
TGTGCCAGCAGAGCGACCTACGAGCAGTACTTC
CASRATYEQYF
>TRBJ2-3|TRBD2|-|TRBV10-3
TGTGCCATCAACCCGGGACTAGCTGGCACAGATACGCAGTATTTT
CAINPGLAGTDTQYF
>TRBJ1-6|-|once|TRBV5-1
TGCGCCAGCAGCTTTAGAACAGGGAGTGATTCACCCCTCCACTTT
CASSFRTGSDSPLHF
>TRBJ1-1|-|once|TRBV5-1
TGCGCCAGCAGCCCCGGGACACTTTCTTACATGAACACTGAAGCTTTCTTT
CASSPGTLSYMNTEAFF
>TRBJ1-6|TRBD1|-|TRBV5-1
TGCGCCAGCAGCTTGCTGACAGGGGGCGATGTCCACTTT
CASSLLTGGDVHF
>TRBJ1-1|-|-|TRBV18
TGTGCCAGCTCACCAGCGCCAAGGGGGACCATGAACACTGAAGCTTTCTTT
CASSPAPRGTMNTEAFF
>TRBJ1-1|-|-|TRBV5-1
TGCGCCAGCAGCTTAAATGAGAAGAACACTGAAGCTTTCTTT
CASSLNEKNTEAFF
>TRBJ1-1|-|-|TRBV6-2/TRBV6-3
TGTGCCAGCACCCCGGGGCGTACTCGGAACACTGAAGCTTTCTTT
CASTPGRTRNTEAFF
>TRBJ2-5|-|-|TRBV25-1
TGTGCCAGCATGTCGGGGTACCAAGAGACCCAGTACTTC
CASMSGYQETQYF
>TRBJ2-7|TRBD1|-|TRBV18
TGTGCCAGCTCACCGGACAGGGGTACCTACGAGCAGTACTTC
CASSPDRGTYEQYF
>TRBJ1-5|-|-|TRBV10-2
TGCGCCAGCAGTGAGTCGAGGCCGTTTAACAATCAGCCCCAGCATTTT
CASSESRPFNNQPQHF
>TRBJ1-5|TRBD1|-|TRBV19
TGTGCCAGTAGGGCGACAGGGGGGGATGGACAGCCCCAGCATTTT
CASRATGGDGQPQHF
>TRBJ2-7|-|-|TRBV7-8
TGTGCCAGCAGCTTAGCCAGGGTCTACGAGCAGTACTTC
CASSLARVYEQYF
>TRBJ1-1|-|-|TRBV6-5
TGTGCCAGCAGGACAGGACTTAACACTGAAGCTTTCTTT
CASRTGLNTEAFF